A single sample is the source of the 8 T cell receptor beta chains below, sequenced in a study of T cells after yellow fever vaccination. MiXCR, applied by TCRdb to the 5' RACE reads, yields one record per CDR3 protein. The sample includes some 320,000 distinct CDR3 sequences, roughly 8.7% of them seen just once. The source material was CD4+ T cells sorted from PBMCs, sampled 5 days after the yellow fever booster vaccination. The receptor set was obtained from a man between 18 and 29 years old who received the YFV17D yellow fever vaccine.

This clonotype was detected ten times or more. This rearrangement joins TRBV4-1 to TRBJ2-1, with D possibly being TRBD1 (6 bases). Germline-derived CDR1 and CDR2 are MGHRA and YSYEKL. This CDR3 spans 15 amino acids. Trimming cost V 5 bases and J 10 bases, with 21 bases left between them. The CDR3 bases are TGCGCCAGCAGCTTAGGACAGCTATACAATGTCGAGCAGTTCTTC. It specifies CASSLGQLYNVEQFF.

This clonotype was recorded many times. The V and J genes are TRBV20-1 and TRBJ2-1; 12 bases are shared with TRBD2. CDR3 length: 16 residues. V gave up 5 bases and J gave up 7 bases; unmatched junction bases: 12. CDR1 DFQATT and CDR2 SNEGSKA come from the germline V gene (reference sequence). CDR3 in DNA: TGCAGTGCTCTCCAGCAGCTAGCGGGGGGGACGAATGAGCAGTTCTTC. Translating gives CSALQQLAGGTNEQFF.

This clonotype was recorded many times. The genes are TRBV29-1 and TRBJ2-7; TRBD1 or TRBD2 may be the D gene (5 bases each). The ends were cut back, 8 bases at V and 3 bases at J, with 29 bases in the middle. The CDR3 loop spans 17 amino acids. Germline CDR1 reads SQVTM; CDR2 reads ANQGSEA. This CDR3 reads CSPTQGVWGEQDYEQYV. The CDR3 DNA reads TGCAGCCCCACCCAAGGGGTCTGGGGAGAACAAGACTACGAGCAGTACGTC.

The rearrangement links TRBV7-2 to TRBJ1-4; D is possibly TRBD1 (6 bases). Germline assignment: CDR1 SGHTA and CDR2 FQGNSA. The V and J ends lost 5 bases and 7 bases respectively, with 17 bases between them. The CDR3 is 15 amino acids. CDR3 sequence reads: CASSPQWGGREKLFF. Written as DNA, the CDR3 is TGTGCCAGCAGCCCTCAGTGGGGGGGCCGTGAAAAACTGTTTTTT.

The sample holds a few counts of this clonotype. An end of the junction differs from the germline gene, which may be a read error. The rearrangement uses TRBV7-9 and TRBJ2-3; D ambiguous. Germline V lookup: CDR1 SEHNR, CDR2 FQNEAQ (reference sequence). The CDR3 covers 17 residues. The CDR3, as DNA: TGTGCCAGCATCTTACATGGGCTGCCTTTTTATCTGGATACGCAGTATTTT. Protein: CASILHGLPFYLDTQYF.

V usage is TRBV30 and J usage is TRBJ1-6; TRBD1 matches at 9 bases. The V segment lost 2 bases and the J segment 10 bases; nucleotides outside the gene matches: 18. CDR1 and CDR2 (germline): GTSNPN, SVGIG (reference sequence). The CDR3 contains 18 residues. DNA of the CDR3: TGTGCCTGGAGTTGGGCTATGACCGGGACAGGGAACCGCTCACCCCTCCACTTT. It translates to CAWSWAMTGTGNRSPLHF.

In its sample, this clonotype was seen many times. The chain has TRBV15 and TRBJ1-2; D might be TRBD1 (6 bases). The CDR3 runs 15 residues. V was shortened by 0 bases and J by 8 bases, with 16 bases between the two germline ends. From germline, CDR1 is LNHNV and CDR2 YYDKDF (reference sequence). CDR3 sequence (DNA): TGTGCCACCAGCAGAGATTATTTTCCAGGGGAGGGCTACACCTTC. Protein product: CATSRDYFPGEGYTF.

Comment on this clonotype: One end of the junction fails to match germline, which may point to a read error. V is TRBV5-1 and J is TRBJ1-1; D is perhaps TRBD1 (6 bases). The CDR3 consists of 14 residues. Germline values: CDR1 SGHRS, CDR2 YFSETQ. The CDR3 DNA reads TGCGCCAGCAGCCCGACAGGAGATCACACTGAAGCCTTCTTT. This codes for CASSPTGDHTEAFF.